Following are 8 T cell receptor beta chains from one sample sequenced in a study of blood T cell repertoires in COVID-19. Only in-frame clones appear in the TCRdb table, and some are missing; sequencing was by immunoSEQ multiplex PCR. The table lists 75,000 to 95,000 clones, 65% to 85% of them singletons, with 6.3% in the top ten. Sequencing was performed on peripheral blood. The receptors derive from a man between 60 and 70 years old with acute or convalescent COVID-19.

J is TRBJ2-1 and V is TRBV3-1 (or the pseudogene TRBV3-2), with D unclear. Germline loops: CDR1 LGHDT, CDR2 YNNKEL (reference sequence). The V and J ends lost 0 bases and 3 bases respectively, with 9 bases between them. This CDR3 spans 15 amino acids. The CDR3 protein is CASSQEGRLYNEQFF. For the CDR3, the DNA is TGTGCCAGCAGCCAAGAGGGCAGGCTCTACAATGAGCAGTTCTTC.

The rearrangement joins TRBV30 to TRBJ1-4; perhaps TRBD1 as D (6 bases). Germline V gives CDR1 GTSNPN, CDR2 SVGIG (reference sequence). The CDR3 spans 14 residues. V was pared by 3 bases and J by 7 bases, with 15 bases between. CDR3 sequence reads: CAWSRTANFEKLFF. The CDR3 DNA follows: TGTGCCTGGAGCAGGACAGCCAATTTTGAAAAACTGTTTTTT.

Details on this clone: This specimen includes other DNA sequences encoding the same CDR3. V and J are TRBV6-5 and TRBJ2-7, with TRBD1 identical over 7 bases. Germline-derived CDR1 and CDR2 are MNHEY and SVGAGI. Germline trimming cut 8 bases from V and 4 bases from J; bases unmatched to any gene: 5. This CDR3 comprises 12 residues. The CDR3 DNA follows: TGTGCCAGCCGGGACAGCCTTTACGAGCAGTACTTC. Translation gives CASRDSLYEQYF.

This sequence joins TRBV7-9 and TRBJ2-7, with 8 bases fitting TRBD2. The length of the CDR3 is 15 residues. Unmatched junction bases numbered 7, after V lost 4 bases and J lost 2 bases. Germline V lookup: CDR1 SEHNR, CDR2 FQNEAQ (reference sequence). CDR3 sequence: CASSSVAGSTYEQYF. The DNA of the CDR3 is TGTGCCAGCAGCTCAGTAGCGGGGTCTACCTACGAGCAGTACTTC.

The CDR3 protein is CASTPRREGLFF. The CDR3 bases are TGTGCCAGCACCCCCAGGCGGGAAGGGCTTTTCTTT. The V and J genes are TRBV12-3 or TRBV12-4 and TRBJ1-1, with D unresolved. CDR3 length: 12 residues. V was pared by 7 bases and J by 13 bases, with 19 bases between.

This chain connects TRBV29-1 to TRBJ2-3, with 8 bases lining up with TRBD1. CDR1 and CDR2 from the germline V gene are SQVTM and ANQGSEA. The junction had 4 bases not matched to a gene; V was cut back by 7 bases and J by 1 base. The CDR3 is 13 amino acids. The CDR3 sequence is CSGTGLGTDTQYF. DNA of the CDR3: TGCAGCGGGACAGGGCTTGGCACAGATACGCAGTATTTT.

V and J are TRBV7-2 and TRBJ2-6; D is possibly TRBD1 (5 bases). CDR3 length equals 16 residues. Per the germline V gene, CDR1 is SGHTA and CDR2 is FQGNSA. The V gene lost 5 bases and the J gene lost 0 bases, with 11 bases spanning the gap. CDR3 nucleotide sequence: TGTGCCAGCAGCCCATATGACAGCTCTGGGGCCAACGTCCTGACTTTC. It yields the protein CASSPYDSSGANVLTF. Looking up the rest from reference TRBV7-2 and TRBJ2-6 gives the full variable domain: GAGVSQSPSNKVTEKGKDVELRCDPISGHTALYWYRQSLGQGLEFLIYFQGNSAPDKSGLPSDRFSAERTGGSVSTLTIQRTQQEDSAVYLCASSPYDSSGANVLTFGAGSRLTVL.

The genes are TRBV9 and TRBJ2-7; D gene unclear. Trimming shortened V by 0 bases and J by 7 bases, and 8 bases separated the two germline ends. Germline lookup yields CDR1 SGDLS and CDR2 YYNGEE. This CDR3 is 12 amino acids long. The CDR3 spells CASSVDRGEQYF. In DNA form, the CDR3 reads TGTGCCAGCAGCGTAGATCGAGGAGAGCAGTACTTC. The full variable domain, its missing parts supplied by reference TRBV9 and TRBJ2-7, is DSGVTQTPKHLITATGQRVTLRCSPRSGDLSVYWYQQSLDQGLQFLIQYYNGEERAKGNILERFSAQQFPDLHSELNLSSLELGDSALYFCASSVDRGEQYFGPGTRLTVT.